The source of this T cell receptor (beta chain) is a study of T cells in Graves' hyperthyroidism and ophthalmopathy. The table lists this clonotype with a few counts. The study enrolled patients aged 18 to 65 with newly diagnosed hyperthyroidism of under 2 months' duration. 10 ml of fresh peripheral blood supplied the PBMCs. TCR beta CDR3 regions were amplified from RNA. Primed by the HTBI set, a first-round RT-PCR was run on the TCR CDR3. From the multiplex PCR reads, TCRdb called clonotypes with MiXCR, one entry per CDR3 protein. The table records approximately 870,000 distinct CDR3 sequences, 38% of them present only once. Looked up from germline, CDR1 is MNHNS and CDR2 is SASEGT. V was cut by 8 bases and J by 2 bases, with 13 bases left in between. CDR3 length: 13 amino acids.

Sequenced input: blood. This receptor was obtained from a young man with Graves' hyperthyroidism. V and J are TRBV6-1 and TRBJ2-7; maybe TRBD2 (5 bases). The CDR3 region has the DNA TGTGCCAGCCTGAGGGAAATGCCCTACGAGCAGTACTTC. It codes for CASLREMPYEQYF.